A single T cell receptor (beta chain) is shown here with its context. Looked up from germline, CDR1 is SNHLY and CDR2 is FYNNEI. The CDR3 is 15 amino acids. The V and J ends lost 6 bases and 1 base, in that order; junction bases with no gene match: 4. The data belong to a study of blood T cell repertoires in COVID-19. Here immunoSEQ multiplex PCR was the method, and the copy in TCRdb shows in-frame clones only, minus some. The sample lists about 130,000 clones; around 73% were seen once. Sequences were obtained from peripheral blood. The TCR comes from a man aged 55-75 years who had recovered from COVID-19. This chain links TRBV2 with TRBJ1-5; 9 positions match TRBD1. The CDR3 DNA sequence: TGTGCCAGCAGATTGGACAGGGGCAGCAATCAGCCCCAGCATTTT. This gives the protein CASRLDRGSNQPQHF.